One and the same sample provided the 22 T cell receptor beta chains below, sequenced in a study of graft-versus-host responses after intestinal transplantation. These TCRs are of unknown antigen specificity. Assay used: immunoSEQ multiplex PCR; TCRdb lists only in-frame clones, some missing. The profile shows about 96,000 clones, roughly nine tenths of them singletons. Sequences were derived from unstimulated CD4+ T cells sorted from spleen or lymph node cells, sampled before intestinal transplant. The receptors were sampled from a human donor who received an intestinal transplant.

The rearrangement joins TRBV12-5 to TRBJ2-1; a weak D match, TRBD2 (5 bases). CDR1 and CDR2 from the germline V gene are LGHNT and FRNRAP. Trimming took 0 bases from V and 9 from J, leaving 18 bases between them. The CDR3 sequence is 16 residues long. The chain's CDR3 is CASGLVGLATTSEQFF. For the CDR3, the DNA is TGTGCTAGTGGTTTGGTAGGGCTAGCAACCACCAGTGAGCAGTTCTTC. The whole variable domain, filled in from reference TRBV12-5 and TRBJ2-1, reads DARVTQTPRHKVTEMGQEVTMRCQPILGHNTVFWYRQTMMQGLELLAYFRNRAPLDDSGMPKDRFSAEMPDATLATLKIQPSEPRDSAVYFCASGLVGLATTSEQFFGPGTRLTVL.

The chain recombines TRBV6-1 with TRBJ1-1; 7 positions agree with TRBD1. CDR1 is MNHNS and CDR2 is SASEGT in the germline V gene. The CDR3 contains 16 residues. V shed 4 bases, J shed 2 bases, and the junction held 10 bases outside the gene matches. The CDR3 nucleotides are TGTGCCAGCAGTGCTTATTCGGGACAGATTAACACTGAAGCTTTCTTT. It encodes CASSAYSGQINTEAFF.

The V and J genes are TRBV19 and TRBJ2-4, with a possible D match to TRBD1 (6 bases). This CDR3 comprises 15 residues. Per germline, CDR1 LNHDA and CDR2 SQIVND (reference sequence). V was cut by 3 bases and J by 3 bases, with 12 bases left in between. CDR3 protein: CASSIGGSHKNIQYF. DNA of the CDR3: TGTGCCAGTAGTATTGGGGGCAGCCACAAAAACATTCAGTACTTC.

The chain joins TRBV11-2 to TRBJ1-2; 7 nucleotides align to TRBD1. This CDR3 contains 12 residues. Germline CDR1 SGHAT, CDR2 FQNNGV. The V gene end was trimmed by 5 bases and the J gene end by 8 bases; junction bases not matched to a gene: 5. The CDR3 protein is CASSADRRGYTF. The CDR3 nucleotides read TGTGCCAGCAGCGCGGACAGGCGAGGCTACACCTTC.

V usage is TRBV10-3 and J usage is TRBJ1-5; D is unresolved. The V and J ends lost 10 bases and 0 bases respectively, with 22 bases between them. Germline CDR1 ENHRY, CDR2 SYGVKD. This CDR3 contains 17 residues. The CDR3 spells CATSWQARTYSNQPQHF. The CDR3 coding sequence is TGTGCCACCTCATGGCAGGCGCGTACATATAGCAATCAGCCCCAGCATTTT.

The rearrangement uses TRBV5-1 and TRBJ1-1; 7 bases line up with TRBD1. The trim removed 2 bases at V and 1 base at J, leaving 5 bases unmatched. Germline-derived CDR1 and CDR2 are SGHRS and YFSETQ. The CDR3 has 15 amino acids. DNA of the CDR3: TGCGCCAGCAGCTTCCTGACAGGGCCGAACACTGAAGCTTTCTTT. This encodes CASSFLTGPNTEAFF. Together with reference TRBV5-1 and TRBJ1-1, the CDR3 gives the full variable domain: KAGVTQTPRYLIKTRGQQVTLSCSPISGHRSVSWYQQTPGQGLQFLFEYFSETQRNKGNFPGRFSGRQFSNSRSEMNVSTLELGDSALYLCASSFLTGPNTEAFFGQGTRLTVV.

This clone appeared a single time. The rearrangement joins TRBV5-4 to TRBJ2-7, with D maybe TRBD1 (6 bases). Per germline, CDR1 SGHNT and CDR2 YYREEE (reference sequence). V was clipped by 4 bases and J by 2 bases, with 10 bases between them. This CDR3 is built from 13 residues. Written as DNA, the CDR3 is TGTGCCAGCAGCATGGGACAAGCCTACGAGCAGTACTTC. Translated, it gives CASSMGQAYEQYF.

The genes are TRBV7-2 and TRBJ1-2; D possibly corresponds to TRBD1 (6 bases). The CDR3 totals 14 residues. Trimming shortened V by 5 bases and J by 4 bases, and 14 bases separated the two germline ends. The germline CDR1 and CDR2 sequences are SGHTA and FQGNSA. CDR3 in DNA: TGTGCCAGCAGCCCCACCGGGGGGCCCTATGGCTACACCTTC. Its protein product is CASSPTGGPYGYTF.

The genes are TRBV2 and TRBJ2-7; TRBD2 matches at 9 bases. The germline V gene has CDR1 SNHLY and CDR2 FYNNEI. Trimming removed 3 bases from V and 5 bases from J; junction bases left unmatched: 8. The CDR3 extends over 15 amino acids. The CDR3, as DNA: TGTGCCAGCAGTGAGATCGGACTAGCGATCGACGAGCAGTACTTC. This gives the protein CASSEIGLAIDEQYF.

The CDR3 region is CASGLAGGRVTQYF. In DNA form, the CDR3 reads TGTGCCTCGGGACTAGCGGGGGGGAGGGTTACGCAGTATTTT. The chain has TRBV11-2 and TRBJ2-3; 16 nucleotides line up with TRBD2. Per germline, CDR1 SGHAT and CDR2 FQNNGV. After removal of 11 bases from V and 8 bases from J, the junction contained 7 bases not matched to a gene. The CDR3 spans 14 residues.

The J gene is TRBJ1-1, the V gene TRBV5-6, with a tentative D call TRBD1 (6 bases). Deletions cut 1 base from V and 7 bases from J, with 11 bases between. The CDR3 covers 13 residues. Germline V gene lookup returns CDR1 SGHDT and CDR2 YYEEEE. CDR3 protein: CASSLWGGYEAFF. DNA of the CDR3: TGTGCCAGCAGCTTGTGGGGGGGCTATGAAGCTTTCTTT.

The rearrangement uses TRBV18 and TRBJ2-1; 10 bases agree with TRBD2. This CDR3 has 14 residues. Germline V gene data show CDR1 as KGHSH and CDR2 as LQKENI. V lost 6 bases and J lost 10; bases outside the gene matches: 9. The CDR3 sequence is CASSRGLADGEQFF. The DNA of the CDR3 is TGTGCCAGCTCCCGCGGACTAGCGGACGGGGAGCAGTTCTTC.

The rearrangement links TRBV13 to TRBJ2-7, with a tentative D call TRBD2 (6 bases). CDR3 length: 14 amino acids. Germline-derived CDR1 and CDR2 are PRHDT and FYEKMQ (reference sequence). V lost 6 bases to trimming and J lost 4 bases, with 16 bases between them. The CDR3 sequence is CASRTGGPIYEQYF. The CDR3, as DNA: TGTGCCAGCAGGACCGGGGGACCGATTTACGAGCAGTACTTC.

This clone was observed a few times. The gene calls are TRBV7-2 and TRBJ1-4, with 10 positions matching TRBD1. The CDR3 consists of 17 residues. CDR1 and CDR2 from the germline V gene are SGHTA and FQGNSA. J lost 7 bases, V lost 5 bases, and 13 bases had no gene match. CDR3 sequence (DNA): TGTGCCAGCAGCCTCGTGGGGACAGGGGCATTGGGTGAAAAACTGTTTTTT. This gives the protein CASSLVGTGALGEKLFF.

The V call is TRBV4-3, the J call TRBJ2-2; TRBD2 might be the D (6 bases). The germline gives CDR1 LGHNA, CDR2 YSLEER. V lost 1 base, J lost 2 bases, and 11 bases lay in between. CDR3 length: 16 residues. The CDR3 nucleotides read TGCGCCAGCAGCCAAGCCCAGGGAGGTAACACCGGGGAGCTGTTTTTT. Translation gives CASSQAQGGNTGELFF.

This chain uses TRBV6-1 with TRBJ1-2; 7 bases line up with TRBD1. Per the germline V gene, CDR1 is MNHNS and CDR2 is SASEGT. The CDR3 loop spans 14 amino acids. V dropped 5 bases and J dropped 3; count of bases not matched to a gene: 6. The DNA for the CDR3 is TGTGCCAGCAGTATCTCCGGGACAGACTATGGCTACACCTTC. This sequence encodes CASSISGTDYGYTF.

This clone appeared a single time. The V call is TRBV5-6, the J call TRBJ1-2; weak D call: TRBD1 (5 bases). CDR1 and CDR2 (germline): SGHDT, YYEEEE. The length of the CDR3 is 14 residues. Trimming stripped 1 base from V and 2 bases from J, with 9 bases between. This CDR3 reads CASSLLAGNYGYTF. The CDR3 DNA is TGTGCCAGCAGCTTGTTGGCAGGGAACTATGGCTACACCTTC.

The chain joins TRBV15 to TRBJ1-2, with D hard to call. The germline gives CDR1 LNHNV, CDR2 YYDKDF (reference sequence). The CDR3 contains 13 residues. Trimming shortened V by 4 bases and J by 4 bases, and 10 bases separated the two germline ends. CDR3 amino acids: CATSIDGLYGYTF. CDR3 DNA: TGTGCCACCAGCATAGACGGTCTCTATGGCTACACCTTC.

This chain joins TRBV4-2 and TRBJ2-7; 10 bases agree with TRBD1. V was pared by 0 bases and J by 0 bases, with 5 bases of the junction left unmatched. This CDR3 spans 17 amino acids. Per the germline V gene, CDR1 is LGHNA and CDR2 is YNFKEQ. In DNA, the CDR3 is TGTGCCAGCAGCCAAGACCACCGGGACAGGGGCTCCTACGAGCAGTACTTC. It encodes CASSQDHRDRGSYEQYF.

This clone was observed a single time. The chain recombines TRBV7-8 with TRBJ1-1; 7 positions match TRBD1. The CDR3 totals 16 residues. Trimming cost V 5 bases and J 1 base; bases outside gene matches: 10. CDR1 SGHVS and CDR2 FQNEAQ come from the germline V gene. The CDR3: CASSPYRRQGNTEAFF. CDR3 coding DNA: TGTGCCAGCAGCCCCTACCGCCGACAGGGGAACACTGAAGCTTTCTTT.

The rearrangement links TRBV25-1 to TRBJ2-7; 7 bases match TRBD1. CDR3 length: 16 residues. Germline V gene lookup returns CDR1 MGHDK and CDR2 SYGVNS. V shed 7 bases, J shed 0 bases, and the junction held 12 bases outside the gene matches. The CDR3 loop reads CASNRDSRTDSYEQYF. CDR3 sequence (DNA): TGTGCCAGCAACCGGGACAGCCGAACTGACTCCTACGAGCAGTACTTC.

This chain connects TRBV30 to TRBJ1-5, with TRBD1 as a possible D gene (6 bases). The CDR3 contains 13 residues. Germline assignment: CDR1 GTSNPN and CDR2 SVGIG (reference sequence). V was trimmed by 1 base and J by 5 bases, leaving 9 bases between them. The CDR3 region has the DNA TGTGCCTGGAGTGCAGAGGGGGATCAGCCCCAGCATTTT. It yields the protein CAWSAEGDQPQHF.